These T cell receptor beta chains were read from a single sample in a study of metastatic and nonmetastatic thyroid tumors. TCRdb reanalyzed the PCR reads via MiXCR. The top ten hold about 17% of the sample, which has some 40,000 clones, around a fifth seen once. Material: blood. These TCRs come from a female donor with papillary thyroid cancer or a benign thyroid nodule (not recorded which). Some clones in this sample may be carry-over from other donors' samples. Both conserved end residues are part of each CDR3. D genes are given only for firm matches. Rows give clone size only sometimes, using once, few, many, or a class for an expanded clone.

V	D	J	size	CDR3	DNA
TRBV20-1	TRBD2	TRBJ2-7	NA	CSAIGTSGEPRPYEQYF	TGCAGTGCCATAGGGACTAGCGGAGAACCTAGGCCCTACGAGCAGTACTTC
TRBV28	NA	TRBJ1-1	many	CASSLGFGGTNTEAFF	TGTGCCAGCAGTTTAGGGTTCGGAGGGACCAACACTGAAGCTTTCTTT
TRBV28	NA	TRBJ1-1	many	CASSLDRNTEAFF	TGTGCCAGCAGTTTAGACCGGAACACTGAAGCTTTCTTT
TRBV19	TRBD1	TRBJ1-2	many	CASSSGQFSTNYGYTF	TGTGCCAGTAGTTCGGGACAGTTTTCTACTAACTATGGCTACACCTTC
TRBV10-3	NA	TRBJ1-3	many	CAISDEVDSGNTIYF	TGTGCCATCAGTGACGAGGTCGACTCTGGAAACACCATATATTTT
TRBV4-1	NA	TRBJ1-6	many	CASSQGGTARPPLHF	TGCGCCAGCAGCCAAGGGGGAACAGCCAGGCCACCCCTCCACTTT
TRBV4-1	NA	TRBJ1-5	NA	CASSQDGYDGNQPQHF	TGCGCCAGCAGCCAAGACGGGTATGACGGCAATCAGCCCCAGCATTTT
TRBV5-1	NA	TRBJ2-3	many	CASSFRGPPDTQYF	TGCGCCAGCAGCTTTAGGGGCCCCCCAGATACGCAGTATTTT
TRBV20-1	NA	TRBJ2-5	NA	CSAEWDAETQYF	TGCAGTGCTGAGTGGGACGCCGAGACCCAGTACTTC
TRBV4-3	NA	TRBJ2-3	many	CASSQGGARTDTQYF	TGCGCCAGCAGCCAAGGCGGGGCGCGCACAGATACGCAGTATTTT
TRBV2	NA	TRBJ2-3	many	CASREIGTQYF	TGTGCCAGCAGAGAGATAGGTACGCAGTATTTT
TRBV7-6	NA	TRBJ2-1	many	CASSLRLSNEQFF	TGTGCCAGCAGCCTCCGACTCTCTAATGAGCAGTTCTTC
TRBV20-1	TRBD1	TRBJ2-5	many	CSASAGGWETQYF	TGCAGTGCTAGTGCAGGGGGATGGGAGACCCAGTACTTC
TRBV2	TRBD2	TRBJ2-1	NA	CASEREVRQVGWFNEQFF	TGTGCCAGCGAGCGGGAGGTCCGCCAGGTGGGGTGGTTCAATGAGCAGTTCTTC
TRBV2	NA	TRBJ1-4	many	CAVDNGGNNEKLFF	TGTGCCGTCGACAACGGAGGAAATAATGAAAAACTGTTTTTT
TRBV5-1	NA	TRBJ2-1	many	CASRDYNYNEQFF	TGCGCCAGCAGGGACTACAACTACAATGAGCAGTTCTTC
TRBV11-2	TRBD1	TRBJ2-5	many	CASSPGTGRVETQYF	TGTGCCAGCAGCCCCGGGACAGGGCGGGTCGAGACCCAGTACTTC
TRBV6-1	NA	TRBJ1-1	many	CASKRHLNTEAFF	TGTGCCAGCAAGAGACACTTGAACACTGAAGCTTTCTTT
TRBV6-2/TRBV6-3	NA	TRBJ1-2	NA	CASRRTDDYGYTF	TGTGCCAGCAGACGGACAGACGATTATGGCTACACCTTC
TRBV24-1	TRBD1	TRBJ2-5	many	CATSDPLGQTQETQYF	TGTGCCACCAGTGATCCGCTGGGACAGACCCAAGAGACCCAGTACTTC
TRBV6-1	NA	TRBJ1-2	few	CASSTTTEPLYGYTF	TGTGCCAGCAGTACAACAACAGAACCGCTCTATGGCTACACCTTC
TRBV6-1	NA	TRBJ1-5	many	CASSEATSNQPQHF	TGTGCCAGCAGTGAAGCCACAAGCAATCAGCCCCAGCATTTT
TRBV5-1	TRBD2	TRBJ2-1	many	CASRMGLAGNEQFF	TGCGCCAGCAGGATGGGACTAGCTGGCAATGAGCAGTTCTTC
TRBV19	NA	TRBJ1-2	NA	CASSPKGGFDILSRGYTF	TGTGCCAGTAGTCCTAAGGGAGGGTTTGACATCCTCTCTAGGGGCTACACCTTC
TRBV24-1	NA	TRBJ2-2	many	CATSDGDTHTGELFF	TGTGCCACCAGTGATGGGGACACCCACACCGGGGAGCTGTTTTTT
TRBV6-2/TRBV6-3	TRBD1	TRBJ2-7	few	CASGDRSYYEQYF	TGTGCCAGCGGGGACAGGTCCTACTACGAGCAGTACTTC
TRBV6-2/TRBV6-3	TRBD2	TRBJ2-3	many	CASSYSVGRPDATQYF	TGTGCCAGCAGTTACTCGGTCGGGAGGCCGGATGCTACGCAGTATTTT
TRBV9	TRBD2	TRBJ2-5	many	CASSVGGGSGRRETQYF	TGTGCCAGCAGCGTAGGAGGTGGGAGCGGGAGACGGGAGACCCAGTACTTC
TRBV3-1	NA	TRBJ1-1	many	CASSQVQGNTEAFF	TGTGCCAGCAGCCAGGTACAGGGGAACACTGAAGCTTTCTTT
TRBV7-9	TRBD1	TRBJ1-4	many	CASSMNRGQSEKLFF	TGTGCCAGCAGCATGAACAGGGGGCAATCAGAAAAACTGTTTTTT
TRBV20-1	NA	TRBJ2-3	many	CSAPSATLDTDTQYF	TGCAGTGCTCCTAGCGCAACCCTAGACACAGATACGCAGTATTTT
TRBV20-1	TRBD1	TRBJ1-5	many	CSAQGDTWGNQPQHF	TGCAGTGCTCAGGGGGACACCTGGGGAAATCAGCCCCAGCATTTT
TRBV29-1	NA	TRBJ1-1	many	CSSSVNTEAFF	TGCAGCAGTAGCGTGAACACTGAAGCTTTCTTT
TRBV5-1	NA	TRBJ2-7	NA	CASSLVGFGDEQYF	TGCGCCAGCAGCTTGGTAGGGTTCGGCGACGAGCAGTACTTC
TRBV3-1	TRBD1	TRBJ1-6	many	CASSKMTGSNSPLHF	TGTGCCAGCAGCAAAATGACAGGGAGTAATTCACCCCTCCACTTT
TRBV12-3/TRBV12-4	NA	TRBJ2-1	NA	CASISLASNEQFF	TGTGCCAGCATCAGTCTCGCGTCGAATGAGCAGTTCTTC
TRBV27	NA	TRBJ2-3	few	CANSPGPWRRGTDTQYF	TGTGCCAACAGCCCGGGGCCCTGGCGGCGTGGCACAGATACGCAGTATTTT
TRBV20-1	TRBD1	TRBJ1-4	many	CGFRDRGEKLFF	TGCGGGTTCCGGGACAGGGGCGAAAAACTGTTTTTT
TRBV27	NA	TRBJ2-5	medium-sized	CASSFGRTQYF	TGTGCCAGCAGTTTTGGTCGGACCCAGTACTTC
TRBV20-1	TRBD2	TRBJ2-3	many	CSGLAGVTQYF	TGCAGTGGACTAGCGGGAGTCACGCAGTATTTT
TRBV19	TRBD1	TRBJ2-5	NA	CASSPGTGGETQYF	TGTGCCAGTAGCCCCGGGACAGGGGGCGAGACCCAGTACTTC
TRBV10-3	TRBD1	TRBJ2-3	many	CATRQGGTLTDTQYF	TGTGCCACCCGACAGGGGGGGACACTAACGGATACGCAGTATTTT
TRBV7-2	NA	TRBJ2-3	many	CASSREYSTDTQYF	TGTGCCAGCAGCCGGGAATATAGCACAGATACGCAGTATTTT
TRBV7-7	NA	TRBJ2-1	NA	CAISPGTSTYNEQFF	TGTGCTATCAGCCCCGGGACATCGACCTACAATGAGCAGTTCTTC
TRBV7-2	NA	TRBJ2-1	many	CASSLTVGNDEQFF	TGTGCCAGCAGCTTAACAGTGGGTAACGATGAGCAGTTCTTC
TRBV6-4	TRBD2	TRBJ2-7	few	CASKLTSGAPYEQYF	TGTGCCAGCAAGTTAACTAGCGGAGCCCCTTACGAGCAGTACTTC
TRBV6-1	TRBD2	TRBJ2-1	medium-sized	CASSETSGSPNEQFF	TGTGCCAGCAGTGAGACTAGCGGGAGTCCCAATGAGCAGTTCTTC
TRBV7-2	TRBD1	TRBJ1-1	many	CASSLAPTGVGTEAFF	TGTGCCAGCAGCTTAGCCCCGACAGGGGTTGGCACTGAAGCTTTCTTT
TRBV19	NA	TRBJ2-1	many	CASSIDGRTAYNEQFF	TGTGCCAGTAGTATAGACGGGAGAACCGCCTACAATGAGCAGTTCTTC
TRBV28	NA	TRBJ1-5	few	CASSYHREEGQPQHF	TGTGCCAGCAGTTACCACCGAGAGGAGGGCCAGCCCCAGCATTTT
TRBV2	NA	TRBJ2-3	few	CASSVALSTDTQYF	TGTGCCAGCAGTGTCGCCCTTAGCACAGATACGCAGTATTTT
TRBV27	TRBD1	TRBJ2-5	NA	CASRSTGGWDTQYF	TGTGCCAGCAGGAGTACAGGGGGATGGGATACCCAGTACTTC
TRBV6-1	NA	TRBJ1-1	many	CASEIKGSTEAFF	TGTGCCAGCGAGATTAAAGGGAGCACTGAAGCTTTCTTT
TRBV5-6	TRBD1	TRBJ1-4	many	CASSWTGASSEKLFF	TGTGCCAGCAGCTGGACAGGGGCCTCCAGCGAAAAACTGTTTTTT
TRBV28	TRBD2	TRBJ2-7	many	CASRAGDHDSREQYF	TGTGCCAGCAGGGCGGGGGACCACGACTCCCGTGAGCAGTACTTC
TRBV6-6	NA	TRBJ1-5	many	CASSYSSTLSNQPQHF	TGTGCCAGCAGTTACTCGAGTACTCTTAGCAATCAGCCCCAGCATTTT